The sequence of this TCR beta chain was determined in a study of OX40 agonist ivuxolimab in advanced cancers. As for the study in general: Head and neck, renal cell, melanoma or hepatocellular carcinoma were the cancers that dose-escalation patients had.

Assay used: immunoSEQ multiplex PCR; TCRdb lists only in-frame clones, some missing. Here the sample spans some 73,000 clones, 85% to 90% being singletons. Autoimmune disease history or systemic immunosuppression was exclusionary. This TCR was sampled from an adult with an advanced solid tumor such as melanoma, head and neck, liver or kidney cancer. The sample was CD4+ or CD8+ T cells sorted from blood, taken in a trial of the OX40 agonist ivuxolimab.

The CDR3 reads CASSDSGLQQGKLFF. The CDR3 nucleotides read TGTGCCAGCAGCGATTCGGGACTCCAACAGGGAAAACTGTTTTTT. This chain connects TRBV9 to TRBJ1-4, with D perhaps matching TRBD1 (6 bases). Germline V gives CDR1 SGDLS, CDR2 YYNGEE. Trimming took 3 bases from V and 10 from J, leaving 19 bases between them. The CDR3 loop spans 15 amino acids.